Presented here are 10 T cell receptor beta chains from one specimen sequenced in a study of regulatory T cells in long-lasting Graves disease. Assembly of TCR beta libraries relied on iRepertoire HTBI primers together with Arm-PCR of CDR3 regions. One entry per CDR3 protein results from TCRdb running MiXCR on the multiplex PCR reads. In the table there are roughly 400,000 distinct CDR3 sequences, around 21% of which are singletons. Time point described: persistent/refractory GD, antithyroid drugs over 5 years with positive TRAb. PBMCs provided the RNA from which the TCR library was made. The material sequenced was peripheral blood mononuclear cells (PBMCs), taken when the disease was refractory, from a patient treated with antithyroid drugs. These receptors all come from a female donor with Graves disease.

This clonotype showed up many times. This sequence joins TRBV27 and TRBJ2-7; 10 bases agree with TRBD2. The CDR3 extends over 17 amino acids. The germline gives CDR1 MNHEY, CDR2 SMNVEV (reference sequence). The V gene end was trimmed by 4 bases and the J gene end by 6 bases; junction bases not matched to a gene: 15. As DNA, the CDR3 is TGTGCCAGCAGTTCCCTTTGGGTAGCGGGAGGATCGAGCGAGCAGTACTTC. As protein: CASSSLWVAGGSSEQYF.

This clonotype showed up just once. The gene calls are TRBV14 and TRBJ2-7, with D perhaps TRBD2 (7 bases). Between the trimmed V and J ends, which lost 4 bases and 4 bases, there was a span of 14 bases. The V gene's germline CDR1 is SGHDN and CDR2 FVKESK. CDR3 length: 14 residues. Here the CDR3 reads CASSRGGERYEQYF. CDR3 DNA: TGTGCCAGCAGCCGGGGGGGCGAAAGATACGAGCAGTACTTC.

The chain links TRBV19 to TRBJ1-5; TRBD1 aligns across 10 bases. Germline V lookup: CDR1 LNHDA, CDR2 SQIVND (reference sequence). The CDR3 consists of 14 residues. Unmatched junction bases numbered 4, after V lost 4 bases and J lost 7 bases. CDR3: CASSRQGAGQPQHF. The CDR3, as DNA: TGTGCCAGTAGTAGACAGGGGGCAGGGCAGCCCCAGCATTTT.

The genes are TRBV12-5 and TRBJ1-1; 7 nucleotides line up with TRBD1. This CDR3 is built from 15 residues. CDR1 and CDR2 (germline): LGHNT, FRNRAP. V gave up 1 base and J gave up 4 bases; unmatched junction bases: 6. CDR3 bases: TGTGCTAGTGGTTTGGCTACAGGGGTCATCACTGAAGCTTTCTTT. This translates into CASGLATGVITEAFF.

This clonotype came up a few times. The genes are TRBV20-1 and TRBJ2-2, with no clear D. CDR1 is DFQATT, CDR2 SNEGSKA, per germline (reference sequence). V was trimmed by 7 bases and J by 1 base, leaving 13 bases between them. The CDR3 has 14 amino acids. For the CDR3, the DNA is TGCAGTGTCCTAGGTAGAGGGAACACCGGGGAGCTGTTTTTT. Its translation is CSVLGRGNTGELFF.

This clonotype was seen at least ten times. The rearrangement uses TRBV24-1 and TRBJ1-4; D gene unclear. The CDR3 contains 12 residues. Trimming pared 1 base from V and 10 bases from J, leaving 6 bases between. The germline gives CDR1 KGHDR, CDR2 SFDVKD. CDR3 residues: CATSDFYGKLFF. DNA for the CDR3: TGTGCCACCAGTGATTTTTATGGAAAACTGTTTTTT.

V usage is TRBV5-1 and J usage is TRBJ1-2, with D unresolved. The V end was cut by 0 bases, the J end by 2 bases, with 5 bases between. The CDR3 length is 13 residues. The V gene's germline CDR1 is SGHRS and CDR2 YFSETQ. The CDR3 protein is CASSLEVNYGYTF. The DNA for the CDR3 is TGCGCCAGCAGCTTGGAAGTAAACTATGGCTACACCTTC.

This clonotype has ten or more counts. The chain joins TRBV29-1 to TRBJ2-5; D remains ambiguous. This CDR3 contains 11 residues. CDR1 and CDR2 from the germline V gene are SQVTM and ANQGSEA. Deletions cut 4 bases from V and 5 bases from J, with 8 bases between. Written as DNA, the CDR3 is TGCAGCGTTGTCTACTTGGAGACCCAGTACTTC. Translating it yields CSVVYLETQYF.

This rearrangement joins TRBV4-1 to TRBJ1-2; TRBD1 aligns across 8 bases. This CDR3 spans 16 amino acids. Trimming took 2 bases from V and 4 from J; bases not matched to a gene: 9. The germline gives CDR1 MGHRA, CDR2 YSYEKL. In DNA form, the CDR3 reads TGCGCCAGCAGCCAATTTTTTGTTGGACAGGGCTATGGCTACACCTTC. It is translated as CASSQFFVGQGYGYTF.

The chain has TRBV10-2 and TRBJ2-7; D gene uncertain. Per germline, CDR1 WSHSY and CDR2 SAAADI. The CDR3 length is 12 residues. V was trimmed by 7 bases and J by 4 bases, leaving 11 bases between them. CDR3 sequence (DNA): TGCGCCAGCACAACGGGCTTTTACGAGCAGTACTTC. The encoded protein is CASTTGFYEQYF.